What follows describes a single T cell receptor beta chain. The data belong to a study of cytomegalovirus exposure and HLA in healthy donors. PCR used 60 Vbeta primers and 13 Jbeta primers. Assay used: immunoSEQ multiplex PCR; TCRdb lists only in-frame clones, some missing. The data contain around 91,000 clones, roughly 78% of them seen just once; the ten biggest clones take up around 4%. The sequenced material came from PBMCs. The TCR originated in a male donor in good health and CMV-seropositive.

The CDR3, as DNA: TGTGCCAGCAGCAATACACAGGGCCGGAATTCACCCCTCCACTTT. Its translation is CASSNTQGRNSPLHF. This rearrangement joins TRBV7-9 to TRBJ1-6; D is perhaps TRBD1 (6 bases). The CDR3 length is 15 residues. In germline, CDR1 is SEHNR, CDR2 FQNEAQ (reference sequence). V was cut by 5 bases and J by 7 bases, with 15 bases left in between.